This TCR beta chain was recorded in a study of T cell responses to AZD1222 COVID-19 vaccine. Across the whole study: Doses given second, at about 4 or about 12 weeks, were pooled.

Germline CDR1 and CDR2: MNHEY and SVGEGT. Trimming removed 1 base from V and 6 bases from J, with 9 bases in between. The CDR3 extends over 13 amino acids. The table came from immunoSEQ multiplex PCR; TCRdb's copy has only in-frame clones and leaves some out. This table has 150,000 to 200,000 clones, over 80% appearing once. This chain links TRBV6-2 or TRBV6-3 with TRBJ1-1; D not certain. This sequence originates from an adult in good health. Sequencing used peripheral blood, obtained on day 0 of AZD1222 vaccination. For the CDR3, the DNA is TGTGCCAGCAGTTACTGGGGTTTGGCTGAAGCTTTCTTT. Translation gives CASSYWGLAEAFF.